This T cell receptor beta chain derives from a study of T cell repertoires in cytomegalovirus infection. The wider study: Public signatures in TCR beta pointed to CMV infection and matching HLA type. Study outcomes and limitations: Cumulative frequency of public TCR beta families picked out carriers of CMV plus the relevant HLA. Dominating the ex vivo response were HLA-C-restricted CMV-specific TCR beta clonotypes.

A single record per CDR3 protein comes from TCRdb applying MiXCR to the reads. The table shows around 280,000 distinct CDR3 sequences, with around 15% occurring only once. CDR1 MNHNS and CDR2 SASEGT come from the germline V gene. V lost 0 bases and J 9 bases, leaving 20 bases between the germline ends. This CDR3 has 16 amino acids. In its sample, this clonotype was seen a few times. The target antigen is unknown. The chain links TRBV6-1 to TRBJ1-1; possible D gene TRBD1, 5 bases. This receptor was taken from a human donor in good health (CMV status not recorded). Some clones in this sample may be carry-over from other donors' samples. Sequenced: PBMCs. CDR3 in amino acids: CASSEAPPGTGTKAFF. The CDR3 region has the DNA TGTGCCAGCAGTGAAGCGCCCCCCGGGACTGGAACAAAAGCTTTCTTT.